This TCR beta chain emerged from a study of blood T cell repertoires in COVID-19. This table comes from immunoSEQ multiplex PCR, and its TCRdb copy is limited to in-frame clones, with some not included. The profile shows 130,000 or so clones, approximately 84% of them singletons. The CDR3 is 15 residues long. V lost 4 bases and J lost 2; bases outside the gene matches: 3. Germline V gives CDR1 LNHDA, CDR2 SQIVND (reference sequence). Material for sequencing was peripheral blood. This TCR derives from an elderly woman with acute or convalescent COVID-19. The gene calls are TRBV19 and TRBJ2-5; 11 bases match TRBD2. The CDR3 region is CASSRGTSGQETQYF. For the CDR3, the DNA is TGTGCCAGTAGTAGAGGGACTAGCGGACAAGAGACCCAGTACTTC.